These 27 T cell receptor beta chains were all obtained from the same sample, sequenced in a study of cytomegalovirus exposure and HLA in healthy donors listed by TCRdb under 2017. The library was generated by the immunoSEQ multiplex PCR assay. The multiplex PCR relied on a mix of 60 forward primers for TCR Vbeta segments and 13 reverse primers for TCR Jbeta segments. This immuneACCESS table, as held by TCRdb, lists in-frame sequences with V and J called but not all clones. Of the missing ones, under half trace to an unresolved V gene in checked studies; the others have no known cause. Recorded for this sample are under 150,000 clones; approximately 80% of them occurred a single time. Less than 7.5% of the sample is held by the ten biggest clonotypes. The sequencing input was PBMCs. These receptor sequences come from a woman aged 40-49 years in good health and CMV-seropositive.

The chain links TRBV28 to TRBJ2-7, with 8 bases matching TRBD2. This CDR3 is built from 16 residues. V shed 6 bases, J shed 6 bases, and the junction held 16 bases outside the gene matches. From germline, CDR1 is MDHEN and CDR2 SYDVKM. CDR3 sequence reads: CASSQTPAGAISEQYF. The CDR3 DNA reads TGTGCCAGCAGCCAGACCCCAGCGGGAGCGATTAGCGAGCAGTACTTC.

V is TRBV7-2 and J is TRBJ1-4, with D uncertain. Germline V CDR1 and CDR2: SGHTA, FQGNSA. The germline V and J ends were trimmed by 1 base and 0 bases, with 6 bases remaining between them. This CDR3 has 15 amino acids. CDR3 loop: CASSLVSTTNEKLFF. In DNA, the CDR3 is TGTGCCAGCAGCTTAGTGTCCACAACTAATGAAAAACTGTTTTTT.

The chain couples TRBV5-5 to TRBJ1-3; tentatively, D is TRBD1 (6 bases). The CDR3 spans 17 residues. Germline CDR1 and CDR2: SGHKS and YYEKEE (reference sequence). V shed 4 bases and J shed 3 bases, with 20 bases lying between them. The DNA for the CDR3 is TGTGCCAGCAGCCTCGGACAGTCGGTTCTTGGTGGAAACACCATATATTTT. Protein product: CASSLGQSVLGGNTIYF.

V and J are TRBV7-2 and TRBJ2-1; TRBD2 is a possible D gene (5 bases). V was cut by 5 bases and J by 5 bases, with 13 bases left in between. Germline lookup yields CDR1 SGHTA and CDR2 FQGNSA. This CDR3 region has 14 residues. The DNA of the CDR3 is TGTGCCAGCAGCCGAACCGCGGGTGACAATGAGCAGTTCTTC. This translates into CASSRTAGDNEQFF.

The CDR3 reads CASSDRGGDSNQPQHF. In DNA, the CDR3 is TGTGCCAGCAGTGATCGAGGGGGGGATAGCAATCAGCCCCAGCATTTT. The chain carries TRBV6-1 and TRBJ1-5, with D maybe TRBD1 (6 bases). The germline gives CDR1 MNHNS, CDR2 SASEGT. V shed 3 bases and J shed 0 bases, with 12 bases lying between them. The CDR3 spans 16 residues.

The V call is TRBV5-1, the J call TRBJ2-5; tentative D call: TRBD2 (7 bases). Trimming removed 4 bases at V and 1 base at J, with 14 bases between. The CDR3 is 15 amino acids. Germline assignment: CDR1 SGHRS and CDR2 YFSETQ. The CDR3 coding sequence is TGCGCCAGCAGCCCCCCGGGGGGCCCCCAAGAGACCCAGTACTTC. The encoded protein is CASSPPGGPQETQYF.

The chain couples TRBV13 to TRBJ2-7; 8 positions match TRBD1. J lost 0 bases, V lost 5 bases, and 9 bases had no gene match. Germline V gives CDR1 PRHDT, CDR2 FYEKMQ (reference sequence). The CDR3 extends over 16 amino acids. The CDR3 loop is CASSPLRDRSSYEQYF. As DNA, the CDR3 is TGTGCCAGCAGCCCTCTCCGGGACAGGAGCTCCTACGAGCAGTACTTC. The whole variable domain, remainder taken from reference TRBV13 and TRBJ2-7, is AAGVIQSPRHLIKEKRETATLKCYPIPRHDTVYWYQQGPGQDPQFLISFYEKMQSDKGSIPDRFSAQQFSDYHSELNMSSLELGDSALYFCASSPLRDRSSYEQYFGPGTRLTVT.

V gene TRBV5-1 combines with J gene TRBJ2-1; no reliable D call. Trimming took 0 bases from V and 5 from J, leaving 9 bases between them. CDR3 length: 14 residues. The germline CDR1 and CDR2 sequences are SGHRS and YFSETQ. CDR3 region: CASSLASNNNEQFF. The CDR3 nucleotides are TGCGCCAGCAGCTTGGCCAGTAATAACAATGAGCAGTTCTTC.

The chain is built from TRBV7-9 and TRBJ2-3, with 7 bases lining up with TRBD2. CDR1 and CDR2 from the germline V gene are SEHNR and FQNEAQ (reference sequence). The CDR3 consists of 14 residues. Losses at the gene ends were 5 bases for V and 2 bases for J; bases not matched to a gene: 4. The CDR3 bases are TGTGCCAGCAGCGTTGGGACTACCACAGATACGCAGTATTTT. It translates to CASSVGTTTDTQYF.

V gene TRBV7-9 combines with J gene TRBJ2-7, with TRBD1 identical over 7 bases. V gave up 5 bases and J gave up 2 bases; unmatched junction bases: 9. Per the germline V gene, CDR1 is SEHNR and CDR2 is FQNEAQ (reference sequence). The CDR3 contains 15 residues. The CDR3 sequence is CASSGGQRLPYEQYF. In nucleotides, the CDR3 is TGTGCCAGCAGCGGGGGACAGCGTTTGCCCTACGAGCAGTACTTC.

This chain uses TRBV9 with TRBJ2-1, with D uncertain. The germline gives CDR1 SGDLS, CDR2 YYNGEE. The CDR3 length is 14 residues. Trimming took off 4 bases at V and 4 bases at J, with 12 bases between the two ends. Here the CDR3 reads CASSNPLRYNEQFF. The CDR3 nucleotides read TGTGCCAGCAGCAACCCACTACGGTACAATGAGCAGTTCTTC. The whole variable domain, remainder taken from reference TRBV9 and TRBJ2-1, is DSGVTQTPKHLITATGQRVTLRCSPRSGDLSVYWYQQSLDQGLQFLIQYYNGEERAKGNILERFSAQQFPDLHSELNLSSLELGDSALYFCASSNPLRYNEQFFGPGTRLTVL.

This clone was detected once. J is TRBJ2-5 and V is TRBV6-1; 8 bases align to TRBD2. V dropped 4 bases and J dropped 5; count of bases not matched to a gene: 0. CDR1 is MNHNS, CDR2 SASEGT, per germline. The CDR3 consists of 12 residues. CDR3 DNA: TGTGCCAGCAGTGGCGGGGGGGAGACCCAGTACTTC. Encoded protein: CASSGGGETQYF.

This sequence joins TRBV5-1 and TRBJ2-3; D remains unclear. Germline V gene lookup returns CDR1 SGHRS and CDR2 YFSETQ. Deletions cut 0 bases from V and 4 bases from J, with 12 bases between. This CDR3 region has 15 residues. This CDR3 is CASSLALFIPDTQYF. The CDR3 coding sequence is TGCGCCAGCAGCTTGGCTCTTTTTATCCCAGATACGCAGTATTTT.

The chain has TRBV18 and TRBJ2-3, with D uncertain. This CDR3 has 13 residues. Germline assignment: CDR1 KGHSH and CDR2 LQKENI. V lost 3 bases, J lost 4 bases, and 8 bases lay in between. CDR3 in amino acids: CASSPMQADTQYF. DNA for the CDR3: TGTGCCAGCTCACCTATGCAGGCAGATACGCAGTATTTT.

A few counts support this clone. The chain recombines TRBV5-6 with TRBJ1-2; 7 bases agree with TRBD1. The CDR3 has 14 amino acids. Germline V gene sequence: CDR1 SGHDT, CDR2 YYEEEE. Trimming took 0 bases from V and 5 from J; bases not matched to a gene: 4. The CDR3 protein is CASSLEGGWYGYTF. In DNA form, the CDR3 reads TGTGCCAGCAGCTTGGAAGGGGGCTGGTATGGCTACACCTTC.

This clone was observed a few times. V and J are TRBV9 and TRBJ2-2; 11 bases fit TRBD2. The CDR3 contains 15 residues. The trim removed 6 bases at V and 5 bases at J, leaving 6 bases unmatched. CDR1 SGDLS and CDR2 YYNGEE come from the germline V gene. CDR3 loop: CASKLAGGKTGELFF. CDR3 DNA sequence: TGTGCCAGCAAGTTAGCGGGAGGGAAAACCGGGGAGCTGTTTTTT. The whole variable domain, filled in from reference TRBV9 and TRBJ2-2, reads DSGVTQTPKHLITATGQRVTLRCSPRSGDLSVYWYQQSLDQGLQFLIQYYNGEERAKGNILERFSAQQFPDLHSELNLSSLELGDSALYFCASKLAGGKTGELFFGEGSRLTVL.

The V call is TRBV7-9, the J call TRBJ2-1, with TRBD2 identical over 7 bases. V gave up 1 base and J gave up 8 bases; unmatched junction bases: 11. The CDR3 runs 16 residues. The germline CDR1 and CDR2 sequences are SEHNR and FQNEAQ (reference sequence). CDR3 nucleotide sequence: TGTGCCAGCAGCTTAGATCCCACGGGAGGAAAAGATGAGCAGTTCTTC. Amino acids: CASSLDPTGGKDEQFF.

This sequence joins TRBV2 and TRBJ2-5, with 9 bases lining up with TRBD1. Germline assignment: CDR1 SNHLY and CDR2 FYNNEI. The junction had 8 bases not matched to a gene; V was cut back by 4 bases and J by 5 bases. There are 15 residues in the CDR3. The CDR3 here is CASSVRRTGVETQYF. As DNA, the CDR3 is TGTGCCAGCAGTGTAAGAAGGACAGGGGTGGAGACCCAGTACTTC. Filled out from reference TRBV2 and TRBJ2-5, the complete variable domain reads EPEVTQTPSHQVTQMGQEVILRCVPISNHLYFYWYRQILGQKVEFLVSFYNNEISEKSEIFDDQFSVERPDGSNFTLKIRSTKLEDSAMYFCASSVRRTGVETQYFGPGTRLLVL.

The chain couples TRBV19 to TRBJ2-2, with 7 bases that match TRBD1. The CDR3 has 14 amino acids. V gave up 3 bases and J gave up 7 bases; unmatched junction bases: 5. Germline V gene lookup returns CDR1 LNHDA and CDR2 SQIVND (reference sequence). The CDR3 reads CASSITGAGGELFF. The DNA of the CDR3 is TGTGCCAGTAGTATTACAGGGGCGGGCGGGGAGCTGTTTTTT.

The V gene is TRBV5-5, the J gene TRBJ2-6, with D uncertain. The CDR3 covers 14 residues. Germline V gene sequence: CDR1 SGHKS, CDR2 YYEKEE (reference sequence). Between the trimmed V and J ends, which lost 4 bases and 4 bases, there was a span of 9 bases. CDR3 protein: CASSPSPGANVLTF. The CDR3 DNA reads as TGTGCCAGCAGCCCGAGTCCAGGGGCCAACGTCCTGACTTTC.

This CDR3 is CASSEILLGVYTF. The CDR3 DNA is TGTGCCAGCAGTGAAATACTCTTAGGGGTCTACACCTTC. The V call is TRBV6-1, the J call TRBJ1-2, with a tentative D call TRBD1 (5 bases). Per germline, CDR1 MNHNS and CDR2 SASEGT. This CDR3 spans 13 amino acids. V lost 2 bases and J lost 10, with 14 bases in between.

V and J are TRBV6-5 and TRBJ1-1; TRBD1 agrees at 9 bases. The trim removed 8 bases at V and 7 bases at J, leaving 11 bases unmatched. Germline V lookup: CDR1 MNHEY, CDR2 SVGAGI. This CDR3 region has 14 residues. The CDR3 protein is CASSRRDREFEAFF. The CDR3 DNA follows: TGTGCCAGCTCCCGACGGGACAGGGAGTTTGAAGCTTTCTTT.

This sequence joins TRBV7-9 and TRBJ2-7; unclear D gene. The CDR3 extends over 17 amino acids. The germline V and J ends were trimmed by 2 bases and 0 bases, with 17 bases remaining between them. CDR1 and CDR2 from the germline V gene are SEHNR and FQNEAQ (reference sequence). The CDR3 DNA follows: TGTGCCAGCAGCTTATTCCGTACAACCCCAAGCTCCTACGAGCAGTACTTC. It yields the protein CASSLFRTTPSSYEQYF.

The genes are TRBV7-2 and TRBJ2-7; TRBD2 aligns across 10 bases. Germline-derived CDR1 and CDR2 are SGHTA and FQGNSA. V dropped 0 bases and J dropped 6; count of bases not matched to a gene: 8. The CDR3 spans 16 residues. The CDR3 sequence is CASSLAPGLAGVEQYF. CDR3 coding DNA: TGTGCCAGCAGCTTAGCGCCGGGTCTAGCGGGAGTCGAGCAGTACTTC. Drawing the rest from reference TRBV7-2 and TRBJ2-7, the complete variable domain is GAGVSQSPSNKVTEKGKDVELRCDPISGHTALYWYRQSLGQGLEFLIYFQGNSAPDKSGLPSDRFSAERTGGSVSTLTIQRTQQEDSAVYLCASSLAPGLAGVEQYFGPGTRLTVT.

The chain uses TRBV5-1 and TRBJ1-3; the D gene is possibly TRBD1 (5 bases). There are 16 residues in the CDR3. Between the trimmed V and J ends, which lost 5 bases and 0 bases, there was a span of 15 bases. CDR1 SGHRS and CDR2 YFSETQ come from the germline V gene. This CDR3 is CASSRDLFRSGNTIYF. DNA of the CDR3: TGCGCCAGCAGTAGGGACTTATTTCGCTCTGGAAACACCATATATTTT.

The gene calls are TRBV5-4 and TRBJ2-7, with D perhaps TRBD1 (6 bases). CDR3 length equals 16 residues. Trimming left V 1 base short and J 6 bases short, with 20 bases between. Germline loops: CDR1 SGHNT, CDR2 YYREEE (reference sequence). This CDR3 reads CASSLTQGNFGPEQYF. CDR3 coding DNA: TGTGCCAGCAGCTTGACCCAGGGGAACTTTGGACCCGAGCAGTACTTC.

This clone was observed a few times. This chain connects TRBV27 to TRBJ1-2; 7 nucleotides agree with TRBD1. The CDR3 has 13 residues. CDR1 is MNHEY and CDR2 is SMNVEV in the germline V gene (reference sequence). The J segment lost 4 bases and the V segment lost 8 bases, leaving 7 bases of the junction unmatched. CDR3 sequence reads: CASSRHRGYGYTF. Written as DNA, the CDR3 is TGTGCCAGCTCCCGCCACAGGGGCTATGGCTACACCTTC.